This T cell receptor beta chain was found in a study of blood T cells in healthy people across ages. Peripheral blood samples of roughly 9.8 milliliters were drawn from each donor. Points on this clonotype: What it binds is not known.

Trimming took off 5 bases at V and 4 bases at J, with 14 bases between the two ends. The CDR3 spans 14 residues. Germline V gives CDR1 SNHLY, CDR2 FYNNEI. Notes on the study in general: With age, beta diversity per million T cells declined roughly linearly, significantly by approximately 40.

Alongside a J-beta primer mix, a sample-barcoded 5' primer served in a second PCR lasting about 7 to 11 cycles. In TCRdb, the 5' RACE reads were re-called with MiXCR into one record per CDR3 protein. The data show hundreds of thousands of distinct CDR3 sequences, roughly 32% seen once. The chain is built from TRBV2 and TRBJ1-2; D may be TRBD1 (5 bases). Sequences were obtained from blood. This clonotype originated in a woman older than 75 in good health. The CDR3 DNA reads TGTGCCAGCAGTCAGAATCCGGGGGGCTATGGCTACACCTTC. It specifies CASSQNPGGYGYTF.